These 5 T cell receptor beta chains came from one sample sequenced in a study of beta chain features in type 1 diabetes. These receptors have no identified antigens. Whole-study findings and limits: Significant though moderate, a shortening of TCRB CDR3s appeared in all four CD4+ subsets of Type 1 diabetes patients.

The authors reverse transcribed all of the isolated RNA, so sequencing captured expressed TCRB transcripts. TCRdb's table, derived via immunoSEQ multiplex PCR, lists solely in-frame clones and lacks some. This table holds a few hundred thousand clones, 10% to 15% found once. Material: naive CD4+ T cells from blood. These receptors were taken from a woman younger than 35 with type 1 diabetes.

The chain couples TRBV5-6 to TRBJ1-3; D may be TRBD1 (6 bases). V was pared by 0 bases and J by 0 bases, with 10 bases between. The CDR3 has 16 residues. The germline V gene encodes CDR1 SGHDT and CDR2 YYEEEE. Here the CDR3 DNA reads TGTGCCAGCAGCTTGGGGACAGCGAACTCTGGAAACACCATATATTTT. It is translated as CASSLGTANSGNTIYF.

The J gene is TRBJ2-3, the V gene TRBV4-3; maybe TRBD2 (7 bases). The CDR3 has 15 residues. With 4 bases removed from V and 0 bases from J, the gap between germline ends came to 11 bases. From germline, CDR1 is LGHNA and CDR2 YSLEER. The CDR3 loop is CASSRRGGSTDTQYF. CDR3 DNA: TGCGCCAGCAGCCGAAGGGGGGGTAGCACAGATACGCAGTATTTT.

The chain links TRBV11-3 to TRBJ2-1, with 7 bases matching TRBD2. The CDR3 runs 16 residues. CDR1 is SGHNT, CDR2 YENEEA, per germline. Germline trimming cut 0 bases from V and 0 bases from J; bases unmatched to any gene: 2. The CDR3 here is CASSLDGGSSYNEQFF. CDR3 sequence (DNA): TGTGCCAGCAGCTTAGACGGGGGGAGCTCCTACAATGAGCAGTTCTTC.

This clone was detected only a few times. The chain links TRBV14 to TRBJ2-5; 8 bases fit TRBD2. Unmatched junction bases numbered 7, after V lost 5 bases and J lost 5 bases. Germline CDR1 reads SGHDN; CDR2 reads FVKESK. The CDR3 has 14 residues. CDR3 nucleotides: TGTGCCAGCAGCAAAAGCGGGGGCCGGGAGACCCAGTACTTC. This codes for CASSKSGGRETQYF.

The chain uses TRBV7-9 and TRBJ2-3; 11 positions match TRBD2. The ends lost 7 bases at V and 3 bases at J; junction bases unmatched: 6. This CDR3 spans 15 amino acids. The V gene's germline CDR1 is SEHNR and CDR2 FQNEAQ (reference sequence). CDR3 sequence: CASTPASGGTDTQYF. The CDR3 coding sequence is TGTGCCAGCACCCCGGCTAGCGGGGGGACAGATACGCAGTATTTT. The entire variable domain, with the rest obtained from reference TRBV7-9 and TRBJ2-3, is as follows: DTGVSQNPRHKITKRGQNVTFRCDPISEHNRLYWYRQTLGQGPEFLTYFQNEAQLEKSRLLSDRFSAERPKGSFSTLEIQRTEQGDSAMYLCASTPASGGTDTQYFGPGTRLTVL.